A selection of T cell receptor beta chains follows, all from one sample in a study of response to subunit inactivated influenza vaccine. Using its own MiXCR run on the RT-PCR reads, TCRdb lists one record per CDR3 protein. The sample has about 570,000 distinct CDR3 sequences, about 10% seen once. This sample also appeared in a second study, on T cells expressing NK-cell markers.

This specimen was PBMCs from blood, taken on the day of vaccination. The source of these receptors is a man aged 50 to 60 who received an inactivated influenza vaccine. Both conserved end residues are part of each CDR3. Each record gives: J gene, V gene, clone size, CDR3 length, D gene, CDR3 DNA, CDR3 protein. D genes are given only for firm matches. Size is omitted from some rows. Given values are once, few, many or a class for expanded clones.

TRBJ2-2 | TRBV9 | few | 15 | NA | TGTGCCAGCAGCGTAGGGGGCGCGGACACCGGGGAGCTGTTTTTT | CASSVGGADTGELFF
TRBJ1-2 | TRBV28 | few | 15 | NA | TGTGCCAGCAGCCCCCGAGGGGTTACTAACTATGGCTACACCTTC | CASSPRGVTNYGYTF
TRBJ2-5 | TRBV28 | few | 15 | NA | TGTGCCAGCAGGGGGCTCACAGTAAACCAAGAGACCCAGTACTTC | CASRGLTVNQETQYF
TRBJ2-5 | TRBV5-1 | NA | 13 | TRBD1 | TGCGCCAGCAGCGAACAGGGGGCTGAGACCCAGTACTTC | CASSEQGAETQYF
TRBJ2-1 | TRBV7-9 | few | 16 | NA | TGTGCCAGCAGCTACCCGGGCAATGATCACCTCAATGAGCAGTTCTTC | CASSYPGNDHLNEQFF
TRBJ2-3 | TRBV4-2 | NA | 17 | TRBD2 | TGTGCCAGCAGCCAAGAATTACTAGCGGGGGTGCCAGATACGCAGTATTTT | CASSQELLAGVPDTQYF
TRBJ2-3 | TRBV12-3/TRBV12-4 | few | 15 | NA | TGTGCCAGCAGTTCCGGGAAAGGAGAACCAGATACGCAGTATTTT | CASSSGKGEPDTQYF
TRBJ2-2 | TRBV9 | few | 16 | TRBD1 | TGTGCCAGCAGCCCCTACAGGGGTACGGGGACCGGGGAGCTGTTTTTT | CASSPYRGTGTGELFF
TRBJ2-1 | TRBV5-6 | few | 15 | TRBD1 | TGTGCCAGCAGTACCGGGACAGGGTTAGGCAATGAGCAGTTCTTC | CASSTGTGLGNEQFF
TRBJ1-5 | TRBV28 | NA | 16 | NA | TGTGCCAGCAGTTTCTTGGACAGAAATAGCAATCAGCCCCAGCATTTT | CASSFLDRNSNQPQHF
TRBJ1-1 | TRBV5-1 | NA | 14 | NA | TGCGCCAGCAGCTTCCTGGGGATGAACACTGAAGCTTTCTTT | CASSFLGMNTEAFF
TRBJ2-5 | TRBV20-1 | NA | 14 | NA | TGCAGTGCTAGAGATCGGGAGTACCAAGAGACCCAGTACTTC | CSARDREYQETQYF
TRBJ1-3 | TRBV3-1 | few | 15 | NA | TGTGCCAGCAGCTCCGGGTCCCAGTCGGGAAACACCATATATTTT | CASSSGSQSGNTIYF
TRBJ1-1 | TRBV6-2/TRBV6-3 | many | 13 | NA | TGTGCCAGCAGTTACACAACGAACACTGAAGCTTTCTTT | CASSYTTNTEAFF
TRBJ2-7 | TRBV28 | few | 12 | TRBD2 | TGTGCCAGCAAGCGGGAGATGGCTGAGCAGTACTTC | CASKREMAEQYF
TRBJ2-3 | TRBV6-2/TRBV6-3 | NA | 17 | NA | TGTGCCAGCAGTTCTGGACAGCCAGAACCGGACACAGATACGCAGTATTTT | CASSSGQPEPDTDTQYF
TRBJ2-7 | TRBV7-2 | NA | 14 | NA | TGTGCCAGCAGCTTGGGGCTGGGTTACTACGAGCAGTACTTC | CASSLGLGYYEQYF
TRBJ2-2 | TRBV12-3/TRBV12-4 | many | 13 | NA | TGTGCCAGCAGTCTGATGGGCACCGGGGAGCTGTTTTTT | CASSLMGTGELFF
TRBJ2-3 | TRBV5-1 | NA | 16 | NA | TGCGCCAGCAGCTTGTCCGGGGGCGCGTTCGTAGATACGCAGTATTTT | CASSLSGGAFVDTQYF
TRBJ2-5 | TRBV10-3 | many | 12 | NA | TGTGCCATCAGGGATCGTCAAGAGACCCAGTACTTC | CAIRDRQETQYF
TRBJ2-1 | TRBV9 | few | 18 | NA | TGTGCCAGCAGCGTAGAAATCGTTGGAGACCCCTCCTACAATGAGCAGTTCTTC | CASSVEIVGDPSYNEQFF
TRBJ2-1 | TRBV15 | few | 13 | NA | TGTGCCACCAGCGGGAGAGGGCAAGGTGAGCAGTTCTTC | CATSGRGQGEQFF
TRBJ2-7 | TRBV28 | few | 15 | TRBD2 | TGTGCCAGCAGTCCCTCCCGGGACTACTCCTACGAGCAGTACTTC | CASSPSRDYSYEQYF
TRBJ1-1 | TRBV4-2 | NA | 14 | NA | TGTGCCAGCAGCCGGGCGGGGTCAAACACTGAAGCTTTCTTT | CASSRAGSNTEAFF
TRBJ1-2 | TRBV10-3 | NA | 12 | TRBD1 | TGTGCCATCTACAGGGGGGACTATGGCTACACCTTC | CAIYRGDYGYTF
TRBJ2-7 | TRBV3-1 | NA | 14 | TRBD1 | TGTGCCAGCAGCCTAGGGGGCAGGGATGGCGAGCAGTACTTC | CASSLGGRDGEQYF
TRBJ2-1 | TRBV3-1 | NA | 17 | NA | TGTGCCAGCAGCCAAGCTAAGACTATAGGTTTCTACAATGAGCAGTTCTTC | CASSQAKTIGFYNEQFF
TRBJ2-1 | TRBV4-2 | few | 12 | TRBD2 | TGTGCCAGCAGCCCCACTAGCGATGAGCAGTTCTTC | CASSPTSDEQFF
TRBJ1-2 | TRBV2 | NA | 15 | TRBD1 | TGTGCCAGCAGTGAAGAACAGGGGCCCCTCTATGGCTACACCTTC | CASSEEQGPLYGYTF
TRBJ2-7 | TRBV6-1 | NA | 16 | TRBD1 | TGTGCCAGCCGGACAGGGCCCCGGGCCTCCCTACACGAGCAGTACTTC | CASRTGPRASLHEQYF
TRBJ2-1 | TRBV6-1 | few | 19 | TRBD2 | TGTGCCAGCAGCCCCGGGACTAGCGGGAGGACGAGCTCCTACAATGAGCAGTTCTTC | CASSPGTSGRTSSYNEQFF
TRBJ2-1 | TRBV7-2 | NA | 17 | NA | TGTGCCAGCAGCTTAAGCGGACCTGTGAGCTCCTACAATGAGCAGTTCTTC | CASSLSGPVSSYNEQFF
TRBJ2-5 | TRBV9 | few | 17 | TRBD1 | TGTGCCAGCAGCGTATCCGCCGCGGACAGGACCCAAGAGACCCAGTACTTC | CASSVSAADRTQETQYF
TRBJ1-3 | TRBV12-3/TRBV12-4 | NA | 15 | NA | TGTGCCAGCAGTTTTTCGTACAGCTCTGGAAACACCATATATTTT | CASSFSYSSGNTIYF
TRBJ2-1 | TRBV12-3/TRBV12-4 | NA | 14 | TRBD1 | TGTGCCAGCAGGTTCGGACAGGGGGGGATCGAGCAGTTCTTC | CASRFGQGGIEQFF
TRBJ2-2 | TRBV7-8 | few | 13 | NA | TGTGCCAGCAGCTTAACACATACCGGGGAGCTGTTTTTT | CASSLTHTGELFF
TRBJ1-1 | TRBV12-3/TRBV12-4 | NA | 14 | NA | TGTGCCAGCAGGGATTTTGGCTTGGGAGTTGAAGCTTTCTTT | CASRDFGLGVEAFF
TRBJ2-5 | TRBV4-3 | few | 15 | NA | TGCGCCAGCAGCCAAGATGGGCGGGTCGGAGAGACCCAGTACTTC | CASSQDGRVGETQYF
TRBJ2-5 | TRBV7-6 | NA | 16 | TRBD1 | TGTGCCAGCAGCTTATTTCAGGGGGCCGCCCAAGAGACCCAGTACTTC | CASSLFQGAAQETQYF
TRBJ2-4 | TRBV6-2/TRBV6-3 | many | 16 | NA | TGTGCCAGCAGTTACTTTTATCCCTCCCGGGAAAACATTCAGTACTTC | CASSYFYPSRENIQYF
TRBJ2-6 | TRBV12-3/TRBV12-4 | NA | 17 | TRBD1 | TGTGCCAGCAGTTCCCCGACAGGGTACCCTGGGGCCAACGTCCTGACTTTC | CASSSPTGYPGANVLTF
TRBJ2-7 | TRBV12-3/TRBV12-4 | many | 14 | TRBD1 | TGTGCCAGCAGACCGGGACAGGGGCCCAACGAGCAGTACTTC | CASRPGQGPNEQYF
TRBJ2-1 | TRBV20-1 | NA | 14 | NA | TGCAGTGCTAGAGGAAGTCGCTCCTACAATGAGCAGTTCTTC | CSARGSRSYNEQFF
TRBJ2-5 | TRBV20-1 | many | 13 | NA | TGCAGTGCTCTAGACCGAAACCAAGAGACCCAGTACTTC | CSALDRNQETQYF
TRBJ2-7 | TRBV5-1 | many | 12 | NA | TGCGCCAGCAGAGGTTCGGCTAACGAGCAGTACTTC | CASRGSANEQYF
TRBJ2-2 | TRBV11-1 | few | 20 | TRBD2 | TGTGCCAGCACCGACTCTCGACTAGCGGGAGTCGTCCCGGACACCGGGGAGCTGTTTTTT | CASTDSRLAGVVPDTGELFF
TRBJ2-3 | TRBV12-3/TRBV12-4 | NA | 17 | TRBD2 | TGTGCCAGCAGTTTTATTTGGGCTAGCGGGAGTACAGATACGCAGTATTTT | CASSFIWASGSTDTQYF
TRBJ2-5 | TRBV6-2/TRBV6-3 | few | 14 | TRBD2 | TGTGCCACCAGAAGCCGTGGACTAGAAGAGACCCAGTACTTC | CATRSRGLEETQYF
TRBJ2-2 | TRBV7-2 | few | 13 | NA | TGTGCCAGCAGCTCAGCAGTCACCGGGGAGCTGTTTTTT | CASSSAVTGELFF